A single TCR beta chain is shown here with its context. As yet, its antigen is unknown. These data belong to a study of T cells expressing NK-cell markers. Whole-study results and caveats: The CD3+CD56-NKG2C+ fraction of a few donors was likewise dominated by these clonotypes.

The CDR3 is made up of 14 amino acids. CDR1 is DFQATT, CDR2 SNEGSKA, per germline (reference sequence). TCRdb reprocessed the 5' RACE reads, with one entry per CDR3 protein and no DNA. The listing contains 440,000 or so distinct CDR3 sequences. The rearrangement links TRBV20-1 to TRBJ2-2. Specimen: blood T cells: a sorted CD56 or NKG2C T cell subset, CD4+ or CD8+ T cells, or bulk PBMC T cells (not recorded which). The source of this sequence is a woman between 18 and 70 years old in good health. CDR3 in amino acids: CSARSTANTGELFF.